Presented here are 25 T cell receptor beta chains from one specimen sequenced in a study of Graves' ophthalmopathy and Graves' hyperthyroidism. For repertoire sequencing, the TCR beta CDR3 regions were amplified from RNA transcripts. Amplification began with first-round RT-PCR using HTBI primers, then second-round multiplex PCR was performed. TCRdb independently ran MiXCR on the multiplex PCR reads; one entry per CDR3 protein. Of hundreds of thousands of distinct CDR3 sequences in the sample, 35% to 45% were seen once. The sample taken for sequencing was peripheral blood. The receptor set was obtained from an adult man with Graves' ophthalmopathy.

This clonotype has more than one count but fewer than ten. CDR3: CASSYSIGGSYEQYF. CDR3 sequence (DNA): TGTGCCAGCAGTTACTCGATTGGGGGGAGCTACGAGCAGTACTTC. V is TRBV6-6 and J is TRBJ2-7; tentatively, D is TRBD2 (6 bases). There are 15 residues in the CDR3. V lost 0 bases and J lost 3, with 12 bases in between. CDR1 and CDR2 from the germline V gene are MNHNY and SVGAGI (reference sequence).

The chain couples TRBV7-9 to TRBJ2-2, with a possible D match to TRBD2 (9 bases). Trimming cost V 6 bases and J 7 bases, with 21 bases left between them. The CDR3 sequence is 16 residues long. Germline CDR1 SEHNR, CDR2 FQNEAQ (reference sequence). CDR3 sequence reads: CASRQGQGLAIGELFF. CDR3 in DNA: TGTGCCAGCAGACAAGGACAGGGACTAGCAATCGGGGAGCTGTTTTTT.

This clonotype was counted ten times or more. The V and J genes are TRBV7-2 and TRBJ2-7; D not certain. CDR1 is SGHTA, CDR2 FQGNSA, per germline. The V end lost 5 bases, the J end lost 2 bases, and 10 bases lay between the germline ends. The CDR3 runs to 13 residues. The CDR3 bases are TGTGCCAGCAGCCGGCACGCCACCTACGAGCAGTACTTC. Protein: CASSRHATYEQYF.

The chain carries TRBV12-3 or TRBV12-4 and TRBJ2-7; D is possibly TRBD1 (5 bases). The ends were cut back, 6 bases at V and 4 bases at J, with 13 bases in the middle. The CDR3 has 13 amino acids. CDR3 DNA: TGTGCCAGCAGCCAAAGGGGCGATTACGAGCAGTACTTC. Translating it yields CASSQRGDYEQYF.

This clonotype turned up a few times. V gene TRBV7-9 combines with J gene TRBJ2-2; D could derive from TRBD1 or TRBD2 (5 bases each). Trimming left V 2 bases short and J 2 bases short, with 9 bases between. Germline-derived CDR1 and CDR2 are SEHNR and FQNEAQ (reference sequence). This CDR3 is built from 15 residues. CDR3 nucleotide sequence: TGTGCCAGCAGCTTATGGGGGTCCAACACCGGGGAGCTGTTTTTT. Amino acid sequence: CASSLWGSNTGELFF.

This clonotype appeared many times. The chain employs TRBV12-5 and TRBJ1-3; D unclear. This CDR3 has 16 amino acids. The germline CDR1 and CDR2 sequences are LGHNT and FRNRAP. Trimming shortened V by 0 bases and J by 3 bases, and 12 bases separated the two germline ends. CDR3: CASGLVLDQYGNTIYF. CDR3 DNA sequence: TGTGCTAGTGGTTTGGTACTCGACCAATATGGAAACACCATATATTTT.

The chain is built from TRBV29-1 and TRBJ1-2, with D tentatively TRBD1 (6 bases). The CDR3 is 14 residues long. The V and J ends lost 1 base and 4 bases respectively, with 13 bases between them. Germline lookup yields CDR1 SQVTM and CDR2 ANQGSEA. The CDR3 DNA sequence: TGCAGCGTTGAAGTCAGGGGACGTCGCTATGGCTACACCTTC. Translating it yields CSVEVRGRRYGYTF.

On this clonotype itself: One end of the junction does not line up with germline, which may come from a read error. The chain employs TRBV6-6 and TRBJ1-2, with D unclear. Germline CDR1 MNHNY, CDR2 SVGAGI (reference sequence). This CDR3 has 11 residues. The DNA of the CDR3 is TGTGCCAGCAGTTACGGGTATGGCCACACCTTC. Translated, it gives CASSYGYGHTF.

This clonotype was recorded at least ten times. This chain joins TRBV29-1 and TRBJ1-2; 9 nucleotides line up with TRBD1. CDR1 is SQVTM, CDR2 ANQGSEA, per germline. The CDR3 extends over 14 amino acids. J lost 0 bases, V lost 3 bases, and 2 bases had no gene match. The CDR3 bases are TGCAGCGTTGATGGGGACAGGGCTAACTATGGCTACACCTTC. As protein: CSVDGDRANYGYTF.

This clonotype was recorded at least ten times. The chain is built from TRBV29-1 and TRBJ1-1; 8 bases fit TRBD1. V lost 4 bases to trimming and J lost 5 bases; unmatched junction nucleotides: 3. In germline, CDR1 is SQVTM, CDR2 ANQGSEA. There are 12 residues in the CDR3. The CDR3 sequence is CSVGTGRTEAFF. The CDR3 DNA reads as TGCAGCGTTGGGACAGGGAGGACTGAAGCTTTCTTT. The complete variable domain, with remaining parts taken from reference TRBV29-1 and TRBJ1-1, reads SAVISQKPSRDICQRGTSLTIQCQVDSQVTMMFWYRQQPGQSLTLIATANQGSEATYESGFVIDKFPISRPNLTFSTLTVSNMSPEDSSIYLCSVGTGRTEAFFGQGTRLTVV.

This rearrangement joins TRBV19 to TRBJ2-2; D not resolved. The V and J ends lost 0 bases and 1 base respectively, with 9 bases between them. Looked up from germline, CDR1 is LNHDA and CDR2 is SQIVND (reference sequence). This CDR3 comprises 16 residues. DNA of the CDR3: TGTGCCAGTAGTATAGAGACGGGTTTGAACACCGGGGAGCTGTTTTTT. This gives the protein CASSIETGLNTGELFF.

This clonotype was detected a few times. The chain is built from TRBV7-9 and TRBJ2-7; 7 bases match TRBD1. The CDR3 is 14 residues long. The germline gives CDR1 SEHNR, CDR2 FQNEAQ (reference sequence). V was clipped by 6 bases and J by 2 bases; unmatched bases: 7. CDR3 sequence: CASSAGTATYEQYF. In nucleotides, the CDR3 is TGTGCCAGCAGTGCCGGGACAGCCACCTACGAGCAGTACTTC.

This chain uses TRBV29-1 with TRBJ1-4, with a weak D call TRBD1 (5 bases). Germline CDR1 reads SQVTM; CDR2 reads ANQGSEA. Trimming left V 6 bases short and J 7 bases short, with 18 bases between. This CDR3 has 14 amino acids. The CDR3 sequence is CSVHDLGAGEKLFF. The CDR3 region has the DNA TGCAGCGTGCATGACCTAGGGGCTGGTGAAAAACTGTTTTTT.

The chain links TRBV29-1 to TRBJ1-1; D unresolved. The CDR3 sequence is 16 residues long. Germline values: CDR1 SQVTM, CDR2 ANQGSEA. Between the trimmed V and J ends, which lost 6 bases and 1 base, there was a span of 21 bases. The CDR3 sequence: CSVLIDGLQTNTEAFF. CDR3 DNA sequence: TGCAGCGTCCTAATTGACGGACTACAAACGAACACTGAAGCTTTCTTT.

The chain links TRBV10-3 to TRBJ1-4; the match to TRBD1 covers 11 bases. This CDR3 has 16 amino acids. V lost 2 bases and J lost 8; bases outside the gene matches: 7. CDR1 ENHRY and CDR2 SYGVKD come from the germline V gene. The DNA of the CDR3 is TGTGCCATCAGTGAGGGACCGGGACAGGGGGAGGAAAAACTGTTTTTT. As protein: CAISEGPGQGEEKLFF.

The genes are TRBV25-1 and TRBJ1-6; 9 bases line up with TRBD1. This CDR3 has 14 residues. Germline V CDR1 and CDR2: MGHDK, SYGVNS. Trimming removed 8 bases from V and 8 bases from J; junction bases left unmatched: 7. CDR3 nucleotide sequence: TGTGCCAGCGGTAGGACAGGGGCGGATTCACCCCTCCACTTT. Amino acid sequence: CASGRTGADSPLHF. The full variable domain, in which reference TRBV25-1 and TRBJ1-6 provide the parts outside the CDR3, is EADIYQTPRYLVIGTGKKITLECSQTMGHDKMYWYQQDPGMELHLIHYSYGVNSTEKGDLSSESTVSRIRTEHFPLTLESARPSHTSQYLCASGRTGADSPLHFGNGTRLTVT.

This clonotype has more than one count but fewer than ten. The rearrangement uses TRBV11-3 and TRBJ2-2; unclear D gene. Trimming removed 6 bases at V and 0 bases at J, with 5 bases between. Germline V lookup: CDR1 SGHNT, CDR2 YENEEA. The CDR3 has 13 amino acids. The CDR3 protein is CASRQSNTGELFF. DNA of the CDR3: TGTGCCAGCAGACAGTCGAACACCGGGGAGCTGTTTTTT.

This clonotype was seen a handful of times. The rearrangement uses TRBV9 and TRBJ1-1; maybe TRBD1 (5 bases). Trimming removed 4 bases at V and 4 bases at J, with 11 bases between. Germline V gene data show CDR1 as SGDLS and CDR2 as YYNGEE. The CDR3 sequence is 13 residues long. The CDR3 reads CASSYRDRTEAFF. The CDR3 DNA follows: TGTGCCAGCAGCTACCGGGACCGCACTGAAGCTTTCTTT.

V and J are TRBV11-2 and TRBJ1-3; D gene unclear. The CDR3 sequence is 16 residues long. Per the germline V gene, CDR1 is SGHAT and CDR2 is FQNNGV. V was cut by 0 bases and J by 0 bases, with 9 bases left in between. For the CDR3, the DNA is TGTGCCAGCAGCTTAGAACCACCCCACTCTGGAAACACCATATATTTT. It yields the protein CASSLEPPHSGNTIYF.

This clonotype was detected a few times. This chain joins TRBV4-3 and TRBJ1-5, with no clear D. Germline CDR1 and CDR2: LGHNA and YSLEER. Trimming cost V 2 bases and J 0 bases, with 8 bases left between them. The CDR3 is made up of 15 amino acids. The DNA for the CDR3 is TGCGCCAGCAGCCAACACCGCAGTAGCAATCAGCCCCAGCATTTT. Translated, it gives CASSQHRSSNQPQHF.

The chain carries TRBV10-3 and TRBJ1-5; 7 bases are shared with TRBD1. CDR3 size: 14 residues. Germline V gene lookup returns CDR1 ENHRY and CDR2 SYGVKD. V lost 11 bases and J lost 6; bases outside the gene matches: 13. The CDR3 is CAWNRQGMTQPQHF. In DNA, the CDR3 is TGTGCCTGGAACCGACAGGGAATGACTCAGCCCCAGCATTTT.

The chain employs TRBV19 and TRBJ2-7; 10 nucleotides agree with TRBD2. The J call is in doubt because the DNA end fits TRBJ2-1 better. Germline V CDR1 and CDR2: LNHDA, SQIVND (reference sequence). This CDR3 region has 13 residues. CDR3 nucleotide sequence: TGTGCCAGTATGGCTAGCGGGAGCAATGAGCAGTTCTTC. Its protein product is CASMASGSNEQFF.

J is TRBJ2-5 and V is TRBV5-1; D is ambiguous. Germline-derived CDR1 and CDR2 are SGHRS and YFSETQ. V lost 1 base to trimming and J lost 2 bases, with 15 bases between them. The CDR3 is 16 residues long. The CDR3 DNA reads as TGCGCCAGCAGCTTGATTTTAGGCAGCCAGCAAGAGACCCAGTACTTC. This codes for CASSLILGSQQETQYF. Complete variable domain (other parts from reference TRBV5-1 and TRBJ2-5): KAGVTQTPRYLIKTRGQQVTLSCSPISGHRSVSWYQQTPGQGLQFLFEYFSETQRNKGNFPGRFSGRQFSNSRSEMNVSTLELGDSALYLCASSLILGSQQETQYFGPGTRLLVL.

The chain carries TRBV7-9 and TRBJ2-5, with TRBD2 as a possible D gene (6 bases). V was clipped by 5 bases and J by 3 bases, with 13 bases between them. The CDR3 is 14 amino acids. CDR1 is SEHNR and CDR2 is FQNEAQ in the germline V gene (reference sequence). The CDR3 sequence is CASSSGGTEETQYF. CDR3 in DNA: TGTGCCAGCAGCAGCGGCGGGACTGAAGAGACCCAGTACTTC.

V is TRBV3-1 and J is TRBJ1-1; tentative D call: TRBD1 (5 bases). In germline, CDR1 is LGHDT, CDR2 YNNKEL (reference sequence). Trimming pared 4 bases from V and 3 bases from J, leaving 15 bases between. The CDR3 consists of 15 residues. As DNA, the CDR3 is TGTGCCAGCAGCCCCAGAGGCCAGGGAGACACTGAAGCTTTCTTT. It is translated as CASSPRGQGDTEAFF.